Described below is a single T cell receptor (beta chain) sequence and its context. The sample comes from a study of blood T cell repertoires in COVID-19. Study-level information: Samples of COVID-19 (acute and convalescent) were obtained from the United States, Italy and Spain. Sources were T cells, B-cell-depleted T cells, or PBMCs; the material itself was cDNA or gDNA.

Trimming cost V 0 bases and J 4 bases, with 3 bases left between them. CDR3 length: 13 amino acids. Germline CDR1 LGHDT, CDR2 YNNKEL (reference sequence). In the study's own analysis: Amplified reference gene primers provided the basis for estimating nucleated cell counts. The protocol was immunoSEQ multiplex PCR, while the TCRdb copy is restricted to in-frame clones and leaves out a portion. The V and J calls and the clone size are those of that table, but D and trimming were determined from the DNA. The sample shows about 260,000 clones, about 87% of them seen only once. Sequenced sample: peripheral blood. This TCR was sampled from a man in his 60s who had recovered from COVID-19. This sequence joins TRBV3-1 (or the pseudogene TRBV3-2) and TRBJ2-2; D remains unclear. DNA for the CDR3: TGTGCCAGCAGCCAAGATCGCACCGGGGAGCTGTTTTTT. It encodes CASSQDRTGELFF.